This T cell receptor (beta chain) was documented in a study of T cells in Graves' hyperthyroidism and ophthalmopathy. This clonotype was recorded at least ten times. The CDR3 has 16 residues. V lost 5 bases, J lost 1 base, and 10 bases stayed unmatched. Germline loops: CDR1 DFQATT, CDR2 SNEGSKA (reference sequence). What was amplified from RNA transcripts were TCR beta CDR3 regions. HTBI primers drove first-round RT-PCR of the TCR CDR3. TCRdb reanalysed the multiplex PCR reads using MiXCR and keeps one entry per CDR3 protein. The sample includes more than 300,000 distinct CDR3 sequences, roughly 17% of them seen just once.

The V and J genes are TRBV20-1 and TRBJ2-2; 7 bases map to TRBD1. Sequenced sample: blood. This TCR came from a woman aged 30 to 39 with Graves' hyperthyroidism that later progressed to Graves' ophthalmopathy. CDR3 nucleotides: TGCAGTGCTTGGAACGACAGGGAAAGGAACACCGGGGAGCTGTTTTTT. Encoded protein: CSAWNDRERNTGELFF.